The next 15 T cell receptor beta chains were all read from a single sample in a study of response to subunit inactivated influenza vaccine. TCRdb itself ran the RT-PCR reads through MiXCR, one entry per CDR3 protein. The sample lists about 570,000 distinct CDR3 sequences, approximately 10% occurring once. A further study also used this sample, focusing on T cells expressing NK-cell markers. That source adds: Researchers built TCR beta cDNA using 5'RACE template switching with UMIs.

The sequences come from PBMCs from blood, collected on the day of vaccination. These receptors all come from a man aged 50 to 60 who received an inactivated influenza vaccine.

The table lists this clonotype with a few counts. CDR3 sequence: CASRRLAGGRGNEQFF. The CDR3 nucleotides read TGTGCCAGCAGACGACTAGCGGGGGGGCGAGGCAATGAGCAGTTCTTC. The rearrangement links TRBV2 to TRBJ2-1; 14 positions agree with TRBD2. CDR3 length: 16 amino acids. The germline gives CDR1 SNHLY, CDR2 FYNNEI. V lost 6 bases and J lost 6; bases outside the gene matches: 7.

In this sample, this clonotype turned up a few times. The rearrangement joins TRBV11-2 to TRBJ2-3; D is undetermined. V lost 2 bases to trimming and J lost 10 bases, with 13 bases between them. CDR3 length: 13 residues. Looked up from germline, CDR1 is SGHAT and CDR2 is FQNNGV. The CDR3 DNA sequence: TGTGCCAGCAGCTTATCTGGGTGGGGTGCGCAGTATTTT. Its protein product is CASSLSGWGAQYF.

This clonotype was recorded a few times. The CDR3: CASTAGLSNTQYF. The CDR3 DNA follows: TGTGCCAGTACCGCCGGACTTTCCAATACGCAGTATTTT. The chain has TRBV19 and TRBJ2-3, with a weak D call TRBD2 (5 bases). Germline assignment: CDR1 LNHDA and CDR2 SQIVND (reference sequence). This CDR3 is 13 amino acids long. V was pared by 7 bases and J by 7 bases, with 15 bases between.

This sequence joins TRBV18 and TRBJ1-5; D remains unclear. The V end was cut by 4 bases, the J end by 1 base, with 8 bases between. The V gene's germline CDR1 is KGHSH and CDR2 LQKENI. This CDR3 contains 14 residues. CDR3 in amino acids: CASSREKSNQPQHF. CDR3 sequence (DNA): TGTGCCAGCTCACGGGAAAAGAGCAATCAGCCCCAGCATTTT.

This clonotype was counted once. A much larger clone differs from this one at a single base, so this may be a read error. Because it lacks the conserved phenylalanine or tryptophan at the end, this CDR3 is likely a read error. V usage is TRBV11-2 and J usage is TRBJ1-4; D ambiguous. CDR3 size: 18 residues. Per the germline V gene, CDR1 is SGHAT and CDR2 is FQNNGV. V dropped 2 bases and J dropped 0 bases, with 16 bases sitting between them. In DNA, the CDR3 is TGTGCCAGCAGCTTAAGGTTTGCGGGATGGGCAACTAATGAAAAACTGTTTCTT. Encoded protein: CASSLRFAGWATNEKLFL.

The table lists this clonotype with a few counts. CDR3 in amino acids: CASSPWTGGADTQYF. DNA for the CDR3: TGTGCCAGCAGCCCGTGGACAGGGGGAGCAGATACGCAGTATTTT. The rearrangement uses TRBV7-9 and TRBJ2-3; TRBD1 matches at 10 bases. The J segment lost 4 bases and the V segment lost 5 bases, leaving 6 bases of the junction unmatched. The CDR3 consists of 15 residues. Germline assignment: CDR1 SEHNR and CDR2 FQNEAQ (reference sequence).

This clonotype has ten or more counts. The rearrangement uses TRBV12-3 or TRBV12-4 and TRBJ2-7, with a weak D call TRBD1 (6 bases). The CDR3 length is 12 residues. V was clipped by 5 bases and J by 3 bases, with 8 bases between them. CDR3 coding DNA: TGTGCCAGCAGTCCGGACAGCTACGAGCAGTACTTC. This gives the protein CASSPDSYEQYF.

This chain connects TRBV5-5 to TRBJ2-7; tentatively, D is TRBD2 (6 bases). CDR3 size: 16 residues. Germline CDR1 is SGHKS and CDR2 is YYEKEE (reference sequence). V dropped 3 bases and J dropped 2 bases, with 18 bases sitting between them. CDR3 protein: CASSSALWRGTYEQYF. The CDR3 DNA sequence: TGTGCCAGCAGCTCGGCTCTCTGGCGGGGAACCTACGAGCAGTACTTC.

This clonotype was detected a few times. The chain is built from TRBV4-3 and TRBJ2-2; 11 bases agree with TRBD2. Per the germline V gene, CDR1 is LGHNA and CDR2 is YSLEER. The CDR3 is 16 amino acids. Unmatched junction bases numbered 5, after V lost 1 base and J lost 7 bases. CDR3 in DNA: TGCGCCAGCAGCCAAGTTGGTCTAGCGGGAGGCGGGGAGCTGTTTTTT. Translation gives CASSQVGLAGGGELFF.

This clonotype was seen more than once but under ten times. The CDR3 region is CASSQDLTAIYPNEQFF. CDR3 coding DNA: TGTGCCAGCAGCCAAGATCTGACAGCCATATACCCCAATGAGCAGTTCTTC. The chain recombines TRBV4-2 with TRBJ2-1, with a weak D call TRBD1 (5 bases). CDR1 and CDR2 (germline): LGHNA, YNFKEQ. CDR3 length: 17 amino acids. Between the trimmed V and J ends, which lost 0 bases and 6 bases, there was a span of 18 bases.

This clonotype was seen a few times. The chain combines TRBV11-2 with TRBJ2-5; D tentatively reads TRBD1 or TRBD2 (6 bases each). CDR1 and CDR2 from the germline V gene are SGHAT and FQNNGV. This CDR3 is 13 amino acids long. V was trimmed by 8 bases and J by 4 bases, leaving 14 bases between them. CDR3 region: CASGGGGRETQYF. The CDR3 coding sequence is TGTGCCAGCGGTGGAGGGGGGAGAGAGACCCAGTACTTC.

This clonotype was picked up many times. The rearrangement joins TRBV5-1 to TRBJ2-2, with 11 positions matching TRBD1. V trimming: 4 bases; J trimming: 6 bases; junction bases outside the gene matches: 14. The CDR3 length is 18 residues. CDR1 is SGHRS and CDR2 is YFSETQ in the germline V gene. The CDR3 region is CASSPTERTGGFAGELFF. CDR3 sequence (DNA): TGCGCCAGCAGCCCAACCGAAAGGACAGGGGGCTTCGCCGGGGAGCTGTTTTTT.

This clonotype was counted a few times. The CDR3 protein is CASGDQGEQYF. The CDR3, as DNA: TGTGCCAGCGGAGATCAGGGCGAGCAGTACTTC. This chain uses TRBV3-1 with TRBJ2-7, with D possibly TRBD1 on 5 matching bases. V lost 8 bases and J lost 6, with 11 bases in between. Germline CDR1 and CDR2: LGHDT and YNNKEL (reference sequence). This CDR3 is built from 11 residues.

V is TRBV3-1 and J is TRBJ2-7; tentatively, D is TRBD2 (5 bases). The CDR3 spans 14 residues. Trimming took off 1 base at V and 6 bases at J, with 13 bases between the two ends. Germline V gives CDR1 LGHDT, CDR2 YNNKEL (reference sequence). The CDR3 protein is CASSQGMEALEQYF. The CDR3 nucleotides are TGTGCCAGCAGCCAAGGGATGGAGGCTCTCGAGCAGTACTTC.

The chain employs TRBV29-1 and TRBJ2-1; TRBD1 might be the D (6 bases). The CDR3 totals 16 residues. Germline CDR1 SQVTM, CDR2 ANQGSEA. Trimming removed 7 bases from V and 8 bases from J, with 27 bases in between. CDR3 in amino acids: CSATPGQGQFYDEQFF. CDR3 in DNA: TGCAGCGCCACCCCAGGGCAGGGGCAATTCTATGATGAGCAGTTCTTC.